This T cell receptor (beta chain) was documented in a study of blood T cell repertoires in COVID-19. Study information: The analysed material was cDNA or gDNA that came from T cells, B-cell-depleted T cells, or PBMCs.

This clone was detected only once. The CDR3 is made up of 12 amino acids. V was clipped by 6 bases and J by 11 bases, with 16 bases between them. Germline loops: CDR1 LGHDT, CDR2 YNNKEL (reference sequence). The data were produced by immunoSEQ multiplex PCR, yet TCRdb's version contains in-frame clones alone and is incomplete. The table includes some 230,000 clones, roughly four fifths detected once. Participants, about 18 to 100 years old, spanned 25 or so US areas. Participants' reported clinical history set cohort assignment. This sequence originates from a woman between 35 and 50 years old with acute COVID-19. The specimen sequenced was PBMCs or T cells enriched from blood (not recorded which). The chain is built from TRBV3-1 (or the pseudogene TRBV3-2) and TRBJ1-1; maybe TRBD1 (6 bases). The CDR3 DNA reads as TGTGCCAGCAGTCGAGGCCCGAGGGGGGCTTTCTTT. This translates into CASSRGPRGAFF.